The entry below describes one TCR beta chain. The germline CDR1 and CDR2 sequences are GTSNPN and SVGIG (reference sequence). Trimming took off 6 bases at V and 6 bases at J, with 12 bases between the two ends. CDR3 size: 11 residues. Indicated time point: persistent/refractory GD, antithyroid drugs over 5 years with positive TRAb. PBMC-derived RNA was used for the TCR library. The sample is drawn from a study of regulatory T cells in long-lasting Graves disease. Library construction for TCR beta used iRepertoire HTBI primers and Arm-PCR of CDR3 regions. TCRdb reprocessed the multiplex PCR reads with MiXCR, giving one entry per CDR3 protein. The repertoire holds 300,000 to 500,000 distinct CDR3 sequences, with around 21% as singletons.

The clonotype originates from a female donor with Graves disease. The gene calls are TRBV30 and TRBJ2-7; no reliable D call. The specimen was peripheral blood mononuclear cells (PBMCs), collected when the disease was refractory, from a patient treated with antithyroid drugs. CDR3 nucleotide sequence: TGTGCCTGCCTACAGCGAGGCGAGCAGTACTTC. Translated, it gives CACLQRGEQYF.